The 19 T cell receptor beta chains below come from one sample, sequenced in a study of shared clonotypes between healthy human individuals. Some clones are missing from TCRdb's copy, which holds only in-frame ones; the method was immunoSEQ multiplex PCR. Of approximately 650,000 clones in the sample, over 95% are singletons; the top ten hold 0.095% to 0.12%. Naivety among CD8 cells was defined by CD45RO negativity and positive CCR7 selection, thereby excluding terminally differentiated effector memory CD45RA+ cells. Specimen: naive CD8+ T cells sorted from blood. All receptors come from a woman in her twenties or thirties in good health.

The CDR3 sequence: CASSIAPRDTEAFF. Here the CDR3 DNA reads TGTGCCAGTAGTATAGCTCCAAGGGACACTGAAGCTTTCTTT. V and J are TRBV19 and TRBJ1-1; D is unresolved. Looked up from germline, CDR1 is LNHDA and CDR2 is SQIVND (reference sequence). Trimming stripped 1 base from V and 3 bases from J, with 9 bases between. The CDR3 consists of 14 residues.

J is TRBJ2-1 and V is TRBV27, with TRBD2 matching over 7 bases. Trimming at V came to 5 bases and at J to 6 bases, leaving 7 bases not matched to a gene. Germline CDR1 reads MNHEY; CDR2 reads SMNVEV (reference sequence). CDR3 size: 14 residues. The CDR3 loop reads CASSLRTRGNEQFF. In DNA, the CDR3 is TGTGCCAGCAGTCTCCGGACTAGGGGCAATGAGCAGTTCTTC.

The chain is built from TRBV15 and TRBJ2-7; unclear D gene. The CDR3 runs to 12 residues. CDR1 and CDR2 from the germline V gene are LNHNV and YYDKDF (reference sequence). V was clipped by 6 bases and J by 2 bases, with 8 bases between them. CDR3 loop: CATRGPTYEQYF. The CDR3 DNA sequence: TGTGCCACCAGAGGACCTACCTACGAGCAGTACTTC.

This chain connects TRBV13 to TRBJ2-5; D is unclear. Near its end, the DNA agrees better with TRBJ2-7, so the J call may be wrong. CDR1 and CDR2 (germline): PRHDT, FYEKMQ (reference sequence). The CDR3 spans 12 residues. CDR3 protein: CASSLGEYEQYF. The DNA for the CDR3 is TGTGCCAGCAGCTTAGGGGAATACGAGCAGTACTTC.

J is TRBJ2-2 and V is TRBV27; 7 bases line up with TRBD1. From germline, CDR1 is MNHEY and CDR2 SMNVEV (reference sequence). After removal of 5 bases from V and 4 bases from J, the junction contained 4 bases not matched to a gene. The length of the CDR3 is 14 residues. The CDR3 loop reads CASSKTGVTGELFF. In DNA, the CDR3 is TGTGCCAGCAGTAAAACAGGGGTCACCGGGGAGCTGTTTTTT.

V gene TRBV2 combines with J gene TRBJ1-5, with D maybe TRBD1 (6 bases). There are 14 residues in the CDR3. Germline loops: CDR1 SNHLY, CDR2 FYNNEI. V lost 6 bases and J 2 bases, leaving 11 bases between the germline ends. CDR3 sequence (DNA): TGTGCCAGCAGACAGGGTGGACGCAATCAGCCCCAGCATTTT. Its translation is CASRQGGRNQPQHF. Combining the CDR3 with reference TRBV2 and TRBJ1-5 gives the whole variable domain EPEVTQTPSHQVTQMGQEVILRCVPISNHLYFYWYRQILGQKVEFLVSFYNNEISEKSEIFDDQFSVERPDGSNFTLKIRSTKLEDSAMYFCASRQGGRNQPQHFGDGTRLSIL.

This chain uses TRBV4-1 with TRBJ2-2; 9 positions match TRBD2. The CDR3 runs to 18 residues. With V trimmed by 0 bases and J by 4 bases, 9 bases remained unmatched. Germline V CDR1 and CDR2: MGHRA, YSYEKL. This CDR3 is CASSQDLVAGASTGELFF. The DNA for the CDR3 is TGCGCCAGCAGCCAAGATCTGGTAGCGGGAGCGAGCACCGGGGAGCTGTTTTTT.

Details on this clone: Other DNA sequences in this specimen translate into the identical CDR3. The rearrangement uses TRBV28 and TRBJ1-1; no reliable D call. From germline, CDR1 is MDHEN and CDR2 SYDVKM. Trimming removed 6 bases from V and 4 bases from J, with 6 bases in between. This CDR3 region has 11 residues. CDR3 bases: TGTGCCAGCAGCTTGGGCACTGAAGCTTTCTTT. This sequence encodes CASSLGTEAFF. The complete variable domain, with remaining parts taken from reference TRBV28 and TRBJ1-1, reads DVKVTQSSRYLVKRTGEKVFLECVQDMDHENMFWYRQDPGLGLRLIYFSYDVKMKEKGDIPEGYSVSREKKERFSLILESASTNQTSMYLCASSLGTEAFFGQGTRLTVV.

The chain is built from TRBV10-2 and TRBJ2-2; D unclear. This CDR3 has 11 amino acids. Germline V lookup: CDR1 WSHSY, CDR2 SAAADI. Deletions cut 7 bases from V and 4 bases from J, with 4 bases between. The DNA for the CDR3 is TGCGCCAGCACCCTCACCGGGGAGCTGTTTTTT. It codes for CASTLTGELFF.

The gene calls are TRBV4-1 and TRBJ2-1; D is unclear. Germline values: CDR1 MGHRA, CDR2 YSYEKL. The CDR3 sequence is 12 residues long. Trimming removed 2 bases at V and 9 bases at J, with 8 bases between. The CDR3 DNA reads TGCGCCAGCAGCCAACGAACCGGTGAGCAGTTCTTC. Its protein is CASSQRTGEQFF.

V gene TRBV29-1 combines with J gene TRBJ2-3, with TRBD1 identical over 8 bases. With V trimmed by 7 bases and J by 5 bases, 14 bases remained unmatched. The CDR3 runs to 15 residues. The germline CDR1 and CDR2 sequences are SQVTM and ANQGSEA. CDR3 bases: TGCAGCGCCGGGGGACAGGAGCCCCCAGGAGATACGCAGTATTTT. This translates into CSAGGQEPPGDTQYF.

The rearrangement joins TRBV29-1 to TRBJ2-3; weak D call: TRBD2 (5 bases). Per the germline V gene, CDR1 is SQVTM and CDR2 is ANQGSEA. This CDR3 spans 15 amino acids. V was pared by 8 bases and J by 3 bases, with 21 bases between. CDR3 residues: CSPRILGRETDTQYF. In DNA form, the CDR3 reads TGCAGCCCAAGAATATTGGGCCGGGAAACAGATACGCAGTATTTT.

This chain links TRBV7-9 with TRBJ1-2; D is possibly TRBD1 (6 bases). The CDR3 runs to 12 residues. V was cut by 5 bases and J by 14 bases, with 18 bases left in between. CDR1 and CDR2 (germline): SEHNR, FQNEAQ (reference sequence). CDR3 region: CASSPGGTGWTF. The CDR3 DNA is TGTGCCAGCAGCCCGGGGGGTACAGGGTGGACCTTC.

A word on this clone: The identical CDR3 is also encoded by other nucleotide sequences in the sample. This CDR3 reads CASSFGRDYEQYF. CDR3 in DNA: TGTGCCAGCAGTTTCGGCAGAGACTACGAGCAGTACTTC. This chain links TRBV27 with TRBJ2-7; D call uncertain. V lost 3 bases, J lost 3 bases, and 9 bases lay in between. This CDR3 is 13 amino acids long. Per the germline V gene, CDR1 is MNHEY and CDR2 is SMNVEV (reference sequence).

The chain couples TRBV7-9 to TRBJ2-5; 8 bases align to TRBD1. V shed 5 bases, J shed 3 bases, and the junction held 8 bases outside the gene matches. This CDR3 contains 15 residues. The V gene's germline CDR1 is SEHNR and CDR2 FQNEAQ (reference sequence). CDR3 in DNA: TGTGCCAGCAGCCTATATGTGACAGGGGAAGAGACCCAGTACTTC. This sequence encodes CASSLYVTGEETQYF.

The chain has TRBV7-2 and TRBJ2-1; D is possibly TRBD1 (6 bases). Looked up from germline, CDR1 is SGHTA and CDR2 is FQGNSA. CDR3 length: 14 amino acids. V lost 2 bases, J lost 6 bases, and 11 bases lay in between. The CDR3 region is CASSLTRGGNEQFF. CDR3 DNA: TGTGCCAGCAGCTTAACCAGAGGGGGCAATGAGCAGTTCTTC.

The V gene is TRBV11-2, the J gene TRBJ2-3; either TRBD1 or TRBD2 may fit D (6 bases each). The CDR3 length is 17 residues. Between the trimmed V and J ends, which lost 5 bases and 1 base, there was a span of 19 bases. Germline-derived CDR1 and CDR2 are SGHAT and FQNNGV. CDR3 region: CASSPPPSGGGTDTQYF. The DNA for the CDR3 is TGTGCCAGCAGCCCACCCCCTTCCGGGGGCGGCACAGATACGCAGTATTTT.

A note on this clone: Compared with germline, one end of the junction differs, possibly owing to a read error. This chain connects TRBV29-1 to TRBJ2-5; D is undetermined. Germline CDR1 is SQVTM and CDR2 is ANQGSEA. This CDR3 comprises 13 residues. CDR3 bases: TGCAGCGTTGGCCAGGTTAACCAGGAGACCCAGTACTTC. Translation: CSVGQVNQETQYF.

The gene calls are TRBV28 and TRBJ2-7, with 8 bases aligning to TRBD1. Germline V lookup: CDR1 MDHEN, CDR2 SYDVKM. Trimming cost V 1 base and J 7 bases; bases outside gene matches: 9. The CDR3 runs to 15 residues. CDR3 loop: CASSLYTGGFGEQYF. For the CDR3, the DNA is TGTGCCAGCAGTTTATATACAGGGGGTTTTGGGGAGCAGTACTTC.